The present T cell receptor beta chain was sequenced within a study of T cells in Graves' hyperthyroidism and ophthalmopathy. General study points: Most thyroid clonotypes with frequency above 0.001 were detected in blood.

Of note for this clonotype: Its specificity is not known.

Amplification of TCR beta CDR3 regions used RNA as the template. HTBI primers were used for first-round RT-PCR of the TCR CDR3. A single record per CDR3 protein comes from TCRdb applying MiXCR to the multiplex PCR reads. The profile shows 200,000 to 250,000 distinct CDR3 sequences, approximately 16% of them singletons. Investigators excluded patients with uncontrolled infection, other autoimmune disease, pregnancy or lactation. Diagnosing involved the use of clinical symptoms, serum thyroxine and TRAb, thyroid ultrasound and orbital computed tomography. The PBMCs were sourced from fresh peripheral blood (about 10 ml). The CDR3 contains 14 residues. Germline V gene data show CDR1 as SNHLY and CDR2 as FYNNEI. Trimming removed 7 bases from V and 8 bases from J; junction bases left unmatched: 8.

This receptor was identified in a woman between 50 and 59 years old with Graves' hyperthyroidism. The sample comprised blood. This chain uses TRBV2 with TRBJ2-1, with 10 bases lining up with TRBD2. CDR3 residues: CASILAGVGDEQFF. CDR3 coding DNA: TGTGCCAGCATCCTAGCGGGAGTAGGCGATGAGCAGTTCTTC.